This T cell receptor beta chain was recovered during a study of cytomegalovirus exposure and HLA in healthy donors. Whole-study findings and limits: Specificity for CMV antigens was confirmed in vitro for a few of the CMV-associated chains.

For this clone: Its antigen is unknown.

Researchers ran the PCR with 60 Vbeta and 13 Jbeta primers. Original processing methods: Around 10 million shared chains were among roughly 81 million unique TCR beta chains counted in a later analysis. Repertoires were generated with immunoSEQ multiplex PCR, while TCRdb's copy carries only in-frame clones and drops some. The V and J calls and clone size come from that table; D and trimming were worked out from the DNA. This table lists tens of thousands of clones. Sequenced input: PBMCs. The clonotype comes from a woman in her fifties or sixties in good health and CMV-seropositive.

CDR3 nucleotides: TGTGCCAGCGAGTACAGGACACATAGCAATCAGCCCCAGCATTTT. Its protein is CASEYRTHSNQPQHF. The V call is TRBV6-6, the J call TRBJ1-5; TRBD1 is a possible D gene (5 bases). CDR1 and CDR2 (germline): MNHNY, SVGAGI (reference sequence). The CDR3 is 15 residues long. Trimming took off 8 bases at V and 0 bases at J, with 14 bases between the two ends.